These 32 T cell receptor beta chains were sequenced from one sample in a study of blood T cells in healthy people across ages. A second PCR of roughly 6 to 12 cycles used a sample-barcoded 5' primer and a J-beta primer mix. TCRdb re-analysed the 5' RACE reads in MiXCR, keeping a single row per CDR3 protein. In the table there are about 1 million distinct CDR3 sequences, 40% to 55% of which are singletons. The sequencing sample was made of blood. Every receptor here comes from a woman aged 60-75 years in good health.

This chain links TRBV20-1 with TRBJ1-6, with D possibly matching TRBD1 (5 bases). This CDR3 has 16 residues. The V and J ends lost 0 bases and 6 bases respectively, with 15 bases between them. CDR1 and CDR2 (germline): DFQATT, SNEGSKA (reference sequence). The CDR3 protein is CSAREGDGRVNSPLHF. Here the CDR3 DNA reads TGCAGTGCTAGAGAAGGGGATGGGCGAGTTAATTCACCCCTCCACTTT.

This chain joins TRBV27 and TRBJ2-5; TRBD2 aligns across 7 bases. This CDR3 is 15 amino acids long. After removal of 4 bases from V and 1 base from J, the junction contained 6 bases not matched to a gene. Germline CDR1 reads MNHEY; CDR2 reads SMNVEV (reference sequence). For the CDR3, the DNA is TGTGCCAGCAGTTGGGGGGGTGGGATCCAAGAGACCCAGTACTTC. Translation gives CASSWGGGIQETQYF.

The chain is built from TRBV6-5 and TRBJ2-1; 7 bases are a match to TRBD2. J gave up 7 bases and V 2 bases, and 5 bases lay outside the gene matches. The CDR3 consists of 14 residues. Germline CDR1 reads MNHEY; CDR2 reads SVGAGI. The CDR3 DNA reads as TGTGCCAGCAGTTACGGGGGGGGAAGAAATGAGCAGTTCTTC. It encodes CASSYGGGRNEQFF.

V is TRBV29-1 and J is TRBJ2-7; the D gene could be TRBD1 or TRBD2 (6 bases each). CDR1 SQVTM and CDR2 ANQGSEA come from the germline V gene. The CDR3 sequence is 13 residues long. Trimming took off 7 bases at V and 3 bases at J, with 16 bases between the two ends. CDR3 in amino acids: CSAQGGAFYEQYF. In nucleotides, the CDR3 is TGCAGCGCACAGGGAGGTGCCTTCTACGAGCAGTACTTC.

This rearrangement joins TRBV9 to TRBJ2-1; 9 bases fit TRBD2. The V gene end was trimmed by 0 bases and the J gene end by 6 bases; junction bases not matched to a gene: 7. Germline V gene lookup returns CDR1 SGDLS and CDR2 YYNGEE. This CDR3 has 16 residues. CDR3 loop: CASSVVAREGSNEQFF. In nucleotides, the CDR3 is TGTGCCAGCAGCGTAGTTGCGCGGGAGGGCTCCAATGAGCAGTTCTTC.

The chain joins TRBV6-5 to TRBJ2-1; D is possibly TRBD2 (6 bases). CDR3 length: 15 residues. The V gene's germline CDR1 is MNHEY and CDR2 SVGAGI. V was trimmed by 8 bases and J by 0 bases, leaving 14 bases between them. DNA for the CDR3: TGTGCCAGCGCCCCGGGCGGGATCTCCTACAATGAGCAGTTCTTC. It is translated as CASAPGGISYNEQFF.

This chain joins TRBV15 and TRBJ1-4; no firm D call. CDR1 is LNHNV, CDR2 YYDKDF, per germline (reference sequence). The CDR3 covers 11 residues. V was pared by 11 bases and J by 8 bases, with 12 bases between. The CDR3 sequence: CAGPRREKLFF. CDR3 nucleotide sequence: TGTGCCGGACCGAGAAGAGAAAAACTGTTTTTT. Using reference TRBV15 and TRBJ1-4 for the parts outside the CDR3, the full variable domain is DAMVIQNPRYQVTQFGKPVTLSCSQTLNHNVMYWYQQKSSQAPKLLFHYYDKDFNNEADTPDNFQSRRPNTSFCFLDIRSPGLGDTAMYLCAGPRREKLFFGSGTQLSVL.

This clonotype showed up just a few times. The chain is built from TRBV20-1 and TRBJ2-5; D uncertain. V lost 6 bases and J 4 bases, leaving 15 bases between the germline ends. Germline-derived CDR1 and CDR2 are DFQATT and SNEGSKA (reference sequence). This CDR3 contains 13 residues. The CDR3 protein is CSAHDPSGETQYF. CDR3 in DNA: TGCAGTGCCCACGACCCGAGTGGAGAGACCCAGTACTTC.

The chain carries TRBV3-1 and TRBJ2-1; D could derive from TRBD1 or TRBD2 (5 bases each). The CDR3 is 15 amino acids. Per germline, CDR1 LGHDT and CDR2 YNNKEL (reference sequence). V was trimmed by 1 base and J by 2 bases, leaving 9 bases between them. The CDR3 reads CASSQVGVTYNEQFF. Written as DNA, the CDR3 is TGTGCCAGCAGCCAAGTGGGGGTTACCTACAATGAGCAGTTCTTC.

This clonotype was seen ten or more times. The rearrangement links TRBV7-6 to TRBJ2-5; 7 nucleotides agree with TRBD2. CDR1 SGHVS and CDR2 FNYEAQ come from the germline V gene. V shed 8 bases and J 5 bases; nucleotides not matched to a gene: 8. CDR3 length equals 13 residues. Here the CDR3 DNA reads TGTGCCAGCGCACCGGGGGGAATGGAGACCCAGTACTTC. Its protein product is CASAPGGMETQYF.

This clonotype was counted only a few times. This chain connects TRBV12-3 or TRBV12-4 to TRBJ1-1; D not resolved. V gave up 4 bases and J gave up 3 bases, with 0 bases separating them. The CDR3 contains 10 residues. The CDR3 here is CASSYTEAFF. The CDR3 DNA sequence: TGTGCCAGCAGTTACACTGAAGCTTTCTTT.

The chain joins TRBV6-5 to TRBJ1-2; D unclear. There are 13 residues in the CDR3. Germline CDR1 and CDR2: MNHEY and SVGAGI. The V end lost 5 bases, the J end lost 6 bases, and 13 bases lay between the germline ends. In nucleotides, the CDR3 is TGTGCCAGCAGTCTGGGTCAGTCCGATGGCTACACCTTC. Encoded protein: CASSLGQSDGYTF.

The V and J genes are TRBV4-3 and TRBJ1-1; D remains unclear. The CDR3 is 13 amino acids. Germline V gives CDR1 LGHNA, CDR2 YSLEER. Trimming shortened V by 0 bases and J by 10 bases, and 12 bases separated the two germline ends. The DNA for the CDR3 is TGCGCCAGCAGCCAAGACTACGCCCGATTAGCTTTCTTT. It yields the protein CASSQDYARLAFF.

The rearrangement joins TRBV21-1 to TRBJ2-7; TRBD1, the table's D call, lacks a check against the DNA. TRBV21-1 counts as a pseudogene. The CDR3 extends over 16 amino acids. Here the CDR3 reads CASSKRQGHKSYEQYF. The CDR3 bases are TGTGCCAGCAGCAAAAGGCAGGGGCATAAGAGCTACGAGCAGTACTTC.

About this clonotype itself: Being one base from a much bigger clone, this may be a read error. The chain carries TRBV25-1 and TRBJ2-7, with D tentatively TRBD2 (6 bases). CDR1 is MGHDK and CDR2 is SYGVNS in the germline V gene. The CDR3 sequence is 15 residues long. CDR3 DNA sequence: TGTGCCAGCAGTGAGAGAGGTGGAGGGTCCTGCGAGCAGTACTTC. Its translation: CASSERGGGSCEQYF.

The chain recombines TRBV4-2 with TRBJ2-1, with 8 bases matching TRBD2. The CDR3 is 15 amino acids. Losses at the gene ends were 4 bases for V and 7 bases for J; bases not matched to a gene: 9. Germline V CDR1 and CDR2: LGHNA, YNFKEQ. CDR3 coding DNA: TGTGCCAGCAGCCTTCGTCAACGGGGGGGGAATGAGCAGTTCTTC. It translates to CASSLRQRGGNEQFF.

This clonotype was found a few times. A much larger clone lies a single base off, so this may be a read error. The rearrangement links TRBV7-3 to TRBJ2-7; 8 bases line up with TRBD2. V lost 5 bases and J lost 7; bases outside the gene matches: 13. CDR3 size: 15 residues. Looked up from germline, CDR1 is SGHTA and CDR2 is FQGTGA. The CDR3 nucleotides are TGTGCCAGCAGCAAAACTAGCGGAACCTACAATGAGCAGTACTTC. The encoded protein is CASSKTSGTYNEQYF.

V and J are TRBV2 and TRBJ1-6; tentatively, D is TRBD1 (6 bases). Trimming shortened V by 1 base and J by 9 bases, and 10 bases separated the two germline ends. The CDR3 has 14 residues. The germline V gene has CDR1 SNHLY and CDR2 FYNNEI. As DNA, the CDR3 is TGTGCCAGCAGTGAAGTGGGGGCTTCTTCACCCCTCCACTTT. Its protein product is CASSEVGASSPLHF.

This clonotype was recorded a few times. This chain joins TRBV28 and TRBJ1-6; D is undetermined. Germline assignment: CDR1 MDHEN and CDR2 SYDVKM. The CDR3 spans 14 residues. Trimming left V 3 bases short and J 4 bases short, with 7 bases between. The CDR3 here is CASSLDRYNSPLHF. In DNA, the CDR3 is TGTGCCAGCAGTTTGGACCGATATAATTCACCCCTCCACTTT.

The J gene is TRBJ2-3, the V gene TRBV9; the D gene is possibly TRBD2 (7 bases). The germline CDR1 and CDR2 sequences are SGDLS and YYNGEE. The V end was cut by 2 bases, the J end by 1 base, with 11 bases between. CDR3 size: 15 residues. The DNA of the CDR3 is TGTGCCAGCAGCGTGGAGGGGGGGGGCACAGATACGCAGTATTTT. Amino acid sequence: CASSVEGGGTDTQYF.

The chain recombines TRBV6-2 or TRBV6-3 with TRBJ1-5; D unclear. Germline values: CDR1 MNHEY, CDR2 SVGEGT. Trimming left V 2 bases short and J 6 bases short, with 20 bases between. CDR3 length equals 17 residues. The chain's CDR3 is CASSYHQIAGPRQPQHF. The CDR3 region has the DNA TGTGCCAGCAGTTACCATCAAATAGCCGGGCCGCGTCAGCCCCAGCATTTT.

This clonotype was seen a handful of times. This chain uses TRBV7-3 with TRBJ2-3; D remains unclear. The CDR3 contains 14 residues. Between the trimmed V and J ends, which lost 2 bases and 2 bases, there was a span of 8 bases. CDR1 is SGHTA, CDR2 FQGTGA, per germline. CDR3 coding DNA: TGTGCCAGCAGCTTATCGCCGACCACAGATACGCAGTATTTT. Its protein is CASSLSPTTDTQYF.

This clonotype was seen ten or more times. The chain uses TRBV29-1 and TRBJ2-7; TRBD1 agrees at 8 bases. CDR1 is SQVTM and CDR2 is ANQGSEA in the germline V gene. The CDR3 consists of 15 residues. Losses at the gene ends were 4 bases for V and 3 bases for J; bases not matched to a gene: 11. The CDR3 spells CSVGRRTGFLYEQYF. The CDR3 coding sequence is TGCAGCGTTGGACGGCGGACAGGGTTTCTCTACGAGCAGTACTTC.

The chain joins TRBV5-5 to TRBJ2-5; TRBD1 or TRBD2 may be the D gene (5 bases each). Germline lookup yields CDR1 SGHKS and CDR2 YYEKEE (reference sequence). Trimming pared 0 bases from V and 2 bases from J, leaving 11 bases between. This CDR3 has 15 amino acids. The CDR3 here is CASSLVRDGQETQYF. As DNA, the CDR3 is TGTGCCAGCAGCTTGGTCCGGGACGGACAAGAGACCCAGTACTTC. Combining the CDR3 with reference TRBV5-5 and TRBJ2-5 gives the whole variable domain DAGVTQSPTHLIKTRGQQVTLRCSPISGHKSVSWYQQVLGQGPQFIFQYYEKEERGRGNFPDRFSARQFPNYSSELNVNALLLGDSALYLCASSLVRDGQETQYFGPGTRLLVL.

The sample holds a few counts of this clonotype. The V call is TRBV20-1, the J call TRBJ2-1; D gene uncertain. V was trimmed by 0 bases and J by 8 bases, leaving 14 bases between them. Germline V lookup: CDR1 DFQATT, CDR2 SNEGSKA (reference sequence). CDR3 length: 14 residues. The CDR3 coding sequence is TGCAGTGCTAGAGATAGCCGAACGGTTGATGAGCAGTTCTTC. Encoded protein: CSARDSRTVDEQFF.

The chain employs TRBV2 and TRBJ2-3, with D unresolved. The V and J ends lost 10 bases and 6 bases respectively, with 20 bases between them. Per germline, CDR1 SNHLY and CDR2 FYNNEI. CDR3 length: 14 amino acids. CDR3 residues: CATLPTSDPDTQYF. CDR3 nucleotide sequence: TGTGCCACCCTGCCCACTTCTGACCCGGATACGCAGTATTTT.

The chain has TRBV7-8 and TRBJ2-1; D could derive from TRBD1 or TRBD2 (6 bases each). Germline-derived CDR1 and CDR2 are SGHVS and FQNEAQ. The ends were cut back, 5 bases at V and 6 bases at J, with 14 bases in the middle. This CDR3 is built from 14 residues. CDR3 sequence reads: CASSPHGGGNEQFF. The CDR3 DNA reads TGTGCCAGCAGCCCTCATGGAGGGGGCAATGAGCAGTTCTTC. The full variable domain, its missing parts supplied by reference TRBV7-8 and TRBJ2-1, is GAGVSQSPRYKVAKRGQDVALRCDPISGHVSLFWYQQALGQGPEFLTYFQNEAQLDKSGLPSDRFFAERPEGSVSTLKIQRTQQEDSAVYLCASSPHGGGNEQFFGPGTRLTVL.

This clonotype has a handful of counts. The V and J genes are TRBV6-1 and TRBJ1-5, with no clear D. CDR1 is MNHNS and CDR2 is SASEGT in the germline V gene. This CDR3 spans 15 amino acids. With 1 base removed from V and 0 bases from J, the gap between germline ends came to 7 bases. The CDR3 nucleotides are TGTGCCAGCAGTGAAGTGGAGTATAGCAATCAGCCCCAGCATTTT. The encoded protein is CASSEVEYSNQPQHF.

The V gene is TRBV10-3, the J gene TRBJ2-7; D not certain. The V end lost 5 bases, the J end lost 7 bases, and 12 bases lay between the germline ends. CDR1 ENHRY and CDR2 SYGVKD come from the germline V gene. The CDR3 is made up of 12 amino acids. Here the CDR3 reads CAISTEGWEQYF. CDR3 nucleotide sequence: TGTGCCATCAGTACCGAAGGGTGGGAGCAGTACTTC.

Regarding this clonotype: A junction end diverges from the germline sequence, so it may reflect a read error. The chain has TRBV15 and TRBJ2-3; possibly TRBD1 for D (6 bases). The CDR3 length is 18 residues. The germline V gene has CDR1 LNHNV and CDR2 YYDKDF (reference sequence). CDR3 protein: CATSRGDGGSGVTDTQYF. The CDR3 bases are TGTGCCACCAGTAGAGGTGATGGGGGCTCTGGAGTCACAGATACGCAGTATTTT. Full variable domain (outside the CDR3, taken from reference TRBV15 and TRBJ2-3): DAMVIQNPRYQVTQFGKPVTLSCSQTLNHNVMYWYQQKSSQAPKLLFHYYDKDFNNEADTPDNFQSRRPNTSFCFLDIRSPGLGDTAMYLCATSRGDGGSGVTDTQYFGPGTRLTVL.

This clonotype was observed a few times. The chain employs TRBV4-1 and TRBJ1-5; D might be TRBD1 (6 bases). V shed 0 bases and J shed 1 base, with 10 bases lying between them. The germline gives CDR1 MGHRA, CDR2 YSYEKL. The CDR3 totals 16 residues. The chain's CDR3 is CASSQDGGHSNQPQHF. In DNA, the CDR3 is TGCGCCAGCAGCCAAGACGGGGGACACAGCAATCAGCCCCAGCATTTT.

CDR3 loop: CAWSVGHSYEQYF. In DNA form, the CDR3 reads TGTGCCTGGAGTGTGGGACACTCCTACGAGCAGTACTTC. V and J are TRBV30 and TRBJ2-7; maybe TRBD1 (6 bases). The V end lost 0 bases, the J end lost 0 bases, and 6 bases lay between the germline ends. This CDR3 has 13 amino acids. The V gene's germline CDR1 is GTSNPN and CDR2 SVGIG (reference sequence). Using reference TRBV30 and TRBJ2-7 for the parts outside the CDR3, the full variable domain is SQTIHQWPATLVQPVGSPLSLECTVEGTSNPNLYWYRQAAGRGLQLLFYSVGIGQISSEVPQNLSASRPQDRQFILSSKKLLLSDSGFYLCAWSVGHSYEQYFGPGTRLTVT.